The clone carrying this T cell receptor (beta chain) was found a few times. As yet, its antigen is unknown. This sample is part of a study of T cell repertoires in cytomegalovirus infection. Overall study context: Public TCR beta signatures indicated both CMV infection and matching HLA type. General study findings and limits: Using cumulative public TCR beta family frequency, the authors identified those who carried CMV together with the relevant HLA.

CDR1 is MNHNY, CDR2 SVGAGI, per germline (reference sequence). The ends were cut back, 0 bases at V and 6 bases at J, with 13 bases in the middle. The CDR3 sequence is 15 residues long. TCRdb analysed the reads with MiXCR anew, one entry per CDR3 protein. The sample holds roughly 340,000 distinct CDR3 sequences, almost 30% seen once. This clonotype was sampled from a human donor in good health (CMV status not recorded). Some clones in this sample may be carry-over from other donors' samples. This sequence joins TRBV6-6 and TRBJ2-3; D possibly uses TRBD1 or TRBD2 (5 bases each). Sequencing was performed on cultured PBMCs, taken from culture after CMV antigen stimulation. CDR3 nucleotides: TGTGCCAGCAGTTACTCGGTCGCCAGGGAGGATACGCAGTATTTT. Residues: CASSYSVAREDTQYF.